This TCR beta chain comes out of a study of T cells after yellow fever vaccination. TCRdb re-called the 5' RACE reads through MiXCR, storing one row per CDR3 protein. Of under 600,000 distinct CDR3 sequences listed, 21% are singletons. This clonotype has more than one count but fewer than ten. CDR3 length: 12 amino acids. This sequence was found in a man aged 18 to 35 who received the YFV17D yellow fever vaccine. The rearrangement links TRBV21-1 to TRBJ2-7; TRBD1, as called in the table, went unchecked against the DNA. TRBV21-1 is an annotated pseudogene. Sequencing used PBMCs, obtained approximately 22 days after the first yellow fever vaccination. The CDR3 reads CATPDRPYEQYV. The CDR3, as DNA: TGTGCCACCCCGGACAGACCCTACGAGCAGTACGTC.